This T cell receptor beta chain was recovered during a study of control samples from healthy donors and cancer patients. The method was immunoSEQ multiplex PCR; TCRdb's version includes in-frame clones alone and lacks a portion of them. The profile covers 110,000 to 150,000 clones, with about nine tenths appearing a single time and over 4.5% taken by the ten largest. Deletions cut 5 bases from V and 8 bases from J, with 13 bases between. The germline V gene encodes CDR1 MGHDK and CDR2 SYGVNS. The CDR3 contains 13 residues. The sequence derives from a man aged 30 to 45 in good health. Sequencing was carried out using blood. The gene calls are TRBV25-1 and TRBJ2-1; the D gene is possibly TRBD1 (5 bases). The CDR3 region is CASSRQGRYEQFF. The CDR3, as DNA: TGTGCCAGCAGTCGCCAGGGTCGCTATGAGCAGTTCTTC.